This record looks at one T cell receptor beta chain sequence and its context. The antigen remains undetermined. TCRdb processed the RT-PCR reads anew with MiXCR; each CDR3 protein has one entry. The table has more than 250,000 distinct CDR3 sequences, 20% to 25% seen once; the top ten hold 9.5% to 13%. This specimen comes from a study of response to subunit inactivated influenza vaccine. General study findings and limits: The study's authors posited that every seasonal influenza vaccination enlists few new T cells.

CDR3 size: 12 residues. J gave up 4 bases and V 6 bases, and 1 base lay outside the gene matches. This clonotype was obtained from a man aged 50 to 69 who received an inactivated influenza vaccine. The source was PBMCs from blood, collected 21 months after vaccination. The chain combines TRBV12-3 or TRBV12-4 with TRBJ2-5; 8 bases map to TRBD2. CDR3 DNA: TGTGCCAGCAGCGGGGGGGCAGAGACCCAGTACTTC. This translates into CASSGGAETQYF.